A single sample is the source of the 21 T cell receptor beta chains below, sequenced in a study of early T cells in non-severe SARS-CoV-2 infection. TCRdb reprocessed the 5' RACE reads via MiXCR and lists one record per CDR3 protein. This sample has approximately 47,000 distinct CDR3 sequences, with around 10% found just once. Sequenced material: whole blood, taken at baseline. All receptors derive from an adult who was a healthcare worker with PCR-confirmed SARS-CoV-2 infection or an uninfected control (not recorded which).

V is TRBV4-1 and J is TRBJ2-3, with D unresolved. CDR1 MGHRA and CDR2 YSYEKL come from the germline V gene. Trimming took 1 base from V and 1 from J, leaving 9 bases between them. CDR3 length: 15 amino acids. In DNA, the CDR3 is TGCGCCAGCAGCCAAGGGCCGGGCGGCACAGATACGCAGTATTTT. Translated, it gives CASSQGPGGTDTQYF.

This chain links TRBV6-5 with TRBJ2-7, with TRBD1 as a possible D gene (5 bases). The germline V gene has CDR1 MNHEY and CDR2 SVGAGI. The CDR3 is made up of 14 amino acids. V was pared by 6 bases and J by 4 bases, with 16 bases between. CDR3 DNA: TGTGCCAGCAGACCTCCTAATTCAGGGTACGAGCAGTACTTC. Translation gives CASRPPNSGYEQYF.

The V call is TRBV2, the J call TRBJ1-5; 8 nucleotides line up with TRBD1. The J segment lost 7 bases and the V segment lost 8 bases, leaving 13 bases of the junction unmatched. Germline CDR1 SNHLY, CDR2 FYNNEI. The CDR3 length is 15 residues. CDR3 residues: CASGPGQASEQPQHF. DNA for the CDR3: TGTGCCAGCGGGCCGGGACAGGCATCGGAGCAGCCCCAGCATTTT.

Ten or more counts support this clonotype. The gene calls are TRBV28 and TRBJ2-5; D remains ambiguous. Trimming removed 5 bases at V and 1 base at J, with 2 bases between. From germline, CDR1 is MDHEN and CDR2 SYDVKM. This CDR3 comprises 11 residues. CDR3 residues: CASSTQETQYF. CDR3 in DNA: TGTGCCAGCAGTACCCAAGAGACCCAGTACTTC. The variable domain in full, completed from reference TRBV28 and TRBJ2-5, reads DVKVTQSSRYLVKRTGEKVFLECVQDMDHENMFWYRQDPGLGLRLIYFSYDVKMKEKGDIPEGYSVSREKKERFSLILESASTNQTSMYLCASSTQETQYFGPGTRLLVL.

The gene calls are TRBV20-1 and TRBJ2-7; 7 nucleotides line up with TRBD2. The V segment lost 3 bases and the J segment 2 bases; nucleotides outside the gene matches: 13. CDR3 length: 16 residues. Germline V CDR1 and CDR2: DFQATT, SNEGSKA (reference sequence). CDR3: CSASDPAGSLTYEQYF. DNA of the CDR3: TGCAGTGCTAGTGACCCAGCGGGGAGCCTTACCTACGAGCAGTACTTC.

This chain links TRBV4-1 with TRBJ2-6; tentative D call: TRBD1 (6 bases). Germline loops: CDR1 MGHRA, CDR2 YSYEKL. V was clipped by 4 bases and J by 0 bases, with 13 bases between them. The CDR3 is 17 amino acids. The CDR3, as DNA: TGCGCCAGCAGCCCCCGGACAGTCCTCTCTGGGGCCAACGTCCTGACTTTC. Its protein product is CASSPRTVLSGANVLTF.

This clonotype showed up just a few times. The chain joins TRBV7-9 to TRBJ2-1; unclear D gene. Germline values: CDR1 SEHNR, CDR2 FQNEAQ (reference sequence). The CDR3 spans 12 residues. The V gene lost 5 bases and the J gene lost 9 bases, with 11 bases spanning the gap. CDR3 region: CASSTLKSEQFF. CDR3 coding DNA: TGTGCCAGCAGCACCCTGAAGAGTGAGCAGTTCTTC.

The CDR3 region is CASSYGGVANEQFF. The CDR3 coding sequence is TGTGCCAGCAGTTACGGGGGGGTGGCCAATGAGCAGTTCTTC. This chain uses TRBV6-5 with TRBJ2-1; TRBD2 matches 7 bases. CDR1 and CDR2 (germline): MNHEY, SVGAGI. V trimming: 2 bases; J trimming: 6 bases; junction bases outside the gene matches: 4. CDR3 size: 14 residues.

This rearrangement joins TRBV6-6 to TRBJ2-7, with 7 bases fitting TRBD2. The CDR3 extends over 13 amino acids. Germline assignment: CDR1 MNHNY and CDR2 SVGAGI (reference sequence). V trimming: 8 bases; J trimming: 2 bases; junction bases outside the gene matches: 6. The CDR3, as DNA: TGTGCCAGCGGGGATCGGGAGGCCTACGAGCAGTACTTC. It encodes CASGDREAYEQYF.

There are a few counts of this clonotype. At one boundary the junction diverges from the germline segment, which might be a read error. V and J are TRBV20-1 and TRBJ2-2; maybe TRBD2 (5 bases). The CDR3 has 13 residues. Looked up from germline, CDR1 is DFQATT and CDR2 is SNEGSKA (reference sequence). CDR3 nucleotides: TGCAGTGCTAGATCACCCGGCACCGGGGAGCCGTTTTTT. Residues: CSARSPGTGEPFF.

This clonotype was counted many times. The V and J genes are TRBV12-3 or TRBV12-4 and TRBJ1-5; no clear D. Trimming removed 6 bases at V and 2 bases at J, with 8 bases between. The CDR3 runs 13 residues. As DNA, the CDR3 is TGTGCCAGCAGCCCGGTTGGCAATCAGCCCCAGCATTTT. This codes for CASSPVGNQPQHF.

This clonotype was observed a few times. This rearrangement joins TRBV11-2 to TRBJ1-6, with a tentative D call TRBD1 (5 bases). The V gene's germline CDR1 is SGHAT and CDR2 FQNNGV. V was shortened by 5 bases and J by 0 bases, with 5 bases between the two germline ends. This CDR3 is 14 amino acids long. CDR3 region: CASSQGSYNSPLHF. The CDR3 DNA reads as TGTGCCAGCAGCCAGGGCTCCTATAATTCACCCCTCCACTTT.

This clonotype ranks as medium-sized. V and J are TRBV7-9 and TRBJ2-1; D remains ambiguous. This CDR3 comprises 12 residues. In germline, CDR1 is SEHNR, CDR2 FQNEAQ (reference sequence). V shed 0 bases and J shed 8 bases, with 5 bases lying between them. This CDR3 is CASSLASHEQFF. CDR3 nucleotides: TGTGCCAGCAGCTTAGCATCGCATGAGCAGTTCTTC.

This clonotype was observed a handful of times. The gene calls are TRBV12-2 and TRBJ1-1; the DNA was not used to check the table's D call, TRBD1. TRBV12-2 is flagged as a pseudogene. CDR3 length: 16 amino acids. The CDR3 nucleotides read TGTGCAAGTCGCCAAAATCACAGGGGAGGAAACACTGAAGCTTTCTTT. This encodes CASRQNHRGGNTEAFF.

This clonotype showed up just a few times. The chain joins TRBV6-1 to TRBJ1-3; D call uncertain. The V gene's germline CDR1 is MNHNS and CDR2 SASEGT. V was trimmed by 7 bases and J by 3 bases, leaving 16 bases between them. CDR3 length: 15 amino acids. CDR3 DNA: TGTGCCAGCACCCCCGGGAGTTCTGGTGGAAACACCATATATTTT. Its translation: CASTPGSSGGNTIYF.

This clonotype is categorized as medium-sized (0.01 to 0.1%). The CDR3: CASSDEVNTEAFF. CDR3 coding DNA: TGCGCCAGCAGTGACGAGGTGAACACTGAAGCTTTCTTT. The chain couples TRBV10-2 to TRBJ1-1; no reliable D call. Trimming removed 3 bases at V and 0 bases at J, with 5 bases between. Germline loops: CDR1 WSHSY, CDR2 SAAADI. The CDR3 consists of 13 residues.

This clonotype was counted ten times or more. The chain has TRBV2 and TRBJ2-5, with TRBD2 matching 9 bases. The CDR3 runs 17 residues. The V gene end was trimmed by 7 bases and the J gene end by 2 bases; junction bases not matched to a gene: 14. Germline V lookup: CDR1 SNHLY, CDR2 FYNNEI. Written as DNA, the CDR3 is TGTGCCAGCACGCCCCCGTGGCTAGCGGGGTTACAAGAGACCCAGTACTTC. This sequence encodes CASTPPWLAGLQETQYF.

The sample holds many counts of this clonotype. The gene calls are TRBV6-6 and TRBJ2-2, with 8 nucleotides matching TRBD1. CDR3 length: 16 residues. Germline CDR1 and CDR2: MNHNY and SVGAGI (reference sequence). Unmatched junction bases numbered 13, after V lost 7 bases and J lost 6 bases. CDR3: CASTLTRTGRAGELFF. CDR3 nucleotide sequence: TGTGCCAGCACCCTGACTCGGACAGGGAGAGCCGGGGAGCTGTTTTTT.

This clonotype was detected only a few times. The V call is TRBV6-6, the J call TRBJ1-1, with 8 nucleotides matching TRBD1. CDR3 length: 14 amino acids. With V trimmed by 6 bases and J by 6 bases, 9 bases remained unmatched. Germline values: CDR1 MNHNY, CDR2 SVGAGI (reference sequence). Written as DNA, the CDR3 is TGTGCCAGCAGGGGACAGGTGGACCTTTCTGAAGCTTTCTTT. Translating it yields CASRGQVDLSEAFF.

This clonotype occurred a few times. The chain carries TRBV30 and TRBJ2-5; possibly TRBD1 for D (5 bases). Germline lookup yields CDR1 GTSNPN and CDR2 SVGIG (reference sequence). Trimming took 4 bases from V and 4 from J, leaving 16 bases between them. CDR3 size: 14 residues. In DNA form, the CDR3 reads TGTGCCTGGACTGGTCCAGGGCAACCAGAGACCCAGTACTTC. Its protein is CAWTGPGQPETQYF.

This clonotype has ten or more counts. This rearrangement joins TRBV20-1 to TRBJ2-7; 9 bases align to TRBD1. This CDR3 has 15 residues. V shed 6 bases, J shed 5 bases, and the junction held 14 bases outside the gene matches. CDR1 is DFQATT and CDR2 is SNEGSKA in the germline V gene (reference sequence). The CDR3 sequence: CSAQAEDRGNHEQYF. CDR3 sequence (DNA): TGCAGTGCCCAAGCTGAGGACAGGGGAAACCACGAGCAGTACTTC.